Below, 10 T cell receptor beta chains from the same sample are listed, as sequenced in a study of blood T cell repertoires in COVID-19. The method was immunoSEQ multiplex PCR; TCRdb's version includes in-frame clones alone and lacks a portion of them. This repertoire shows about 150,000 clones, 75% to 90% found once; its top ten account for 2% to 3%. Sequencing was done on a sample of peripheral blood. The source is a woman in her sixties or seventies with acute or convalescent COVID-19.

V is TRBV4-2 and J is TRBJ2-7; D unresolved. The CDR3 covers 10 residues. CDR1 and CDR2 (germline): LGHNA, YNFKEQ. V gave up 10 bases and J gave up 3 bases, with 7 bases separating them. The CDR3 region has the DNA TGTGCCACCCTAGACTACGAGCAGTACGTC. Translation gives CATLDYEQYV.

The chain has TRBV2 and TRBJ1-2; 12 bases agree with TRBD1. The CDR3 consists of 17 residues. Germline CDR1 and CDR2: SNHLY and FYNNEI. With 6 bases clipped from V and 0 bases from J, the junction kept 8 bases outside the gene matches. The CDR3 DNA reads as TGTGCCAGCAGCTCCGGGACAGGGGGCCTAGCTAACTATGGCTACACCTTC. Protein product: CASSSGTGGLANYGYTF.

This rearrangement joins TRBV6-2 or TRBV6-3 to TRBJ1-2; 9 nucleotides agree with TRBD1. Germline trimming cut 4 bases from V and 1 base from J; bases unmatched to any gene: 4. Per germline, CDR1 MNHEY and CDR2 SVGEGT. This CDR3 has 15 residues. CDR3 nucleotides: TGTGCCAGCAGTTCGACGACAGGGGGTAACTATGGCTACACCTTC. Its protein product is CASSSTTGGNYGYTF.

The chain has TRBV19 and TRBJ1-2; TRBD1 is a possible D gene (6 bases). Germline assignment: CDR1 LNHDA and CDR2 SQIVND (reference sequence). V was trimmed by 3 bases and J by 3 bases, leaving 14 bases between them. This CDR3 contains 15 residues. The CDR3 reads CASSILLTGDYGYTF. As DNA, the CDR3 is TGTGCCAGTAGTATCCTTTTGACAGGTGACTATGGCTACACCTTC.

The rearrangement uses TRBV2 and TRBJ1-5; 8 bases agree with TRBD1. CDR1 is SNHLY and CDR2 is FYNNEI in the germline V gene. Trimming took 6 bases from V and 4 from J; bases not matched to a gene: 8. The CDR3 is 15 amino acids. CDR3 protein: CASSWDRQGNQPQHF. CDR3 nucleotides: TGTGCCAGCAGCTGGGACAGACAGGGGAATCAGCCCCAGCATTTT.

The V gene is TRBV6-5, the J gene TRBJ1-1; D remains unclear. The length of the CDR3 is 12 residues. The germline V gene encodes CDR1 MNHEY and CDR2 SVGAGI. V gave up 8 bases and J gave up 7 bases, with 14 bases separating them. CDR3 region: CASRLLRGEAFF. In DNA, the CDR3 is TGTGCCAGCCGATTACTTCGGGGTGAAGCTTTCTTT.

The V gene is TRBV13, the J gene TRBJ2-1, with D uncertain. V was shortened by 2 bases and J by 0 bases, with 8 bases between the two germline ends. The CDR3 totals 15 residues. Germline V CDR1 and CDR2: PRHDT, FYEKMQ (reference sequence). CDR3: CASSLRRSSYNEQFF. CDR3 nucleotide sequence: TGTGCCAGCAGCTTACGGCGGAGCTCCTACAATGAGCAGTTCTTC.

This clone was detected only a few times. V and J are TRBV5-4 and TRBJ1-2; 7 bases map to TRBD1. In germline, CDR1 is SGHNT, CDR2 YYREEE (reference sequence). This CDR3 contains 14 residues. V shed 0 bases, J shed 7 bases, and the junction held 6 bases outside the gene matches. The CDR3 DNA sequence: TGTGCCAGCAGCTTGGCCAGGGGGTTAGTTGGCTACACCTTC. It yields the protein CASSLARGLVGYTF.

The chain has TRBV4-1 and TRBJ1-2; 8 bases map to TRBD1. CDR3 size: 16 residues. V gave up 1 base and J gave up 8 bases; unmatched junction bases: 12. The germline gives CDR1 MGHRA, CDR2 YSYEKL. CDR3 in amino acids: CASSQASQGAFGGYTF. Written as DNA, the CDR3 is TGCGCCAGCAGCCAAGCCTCGCAGGGGGCATTTGGCGGCTACACCTTC.

The chain employs TRBV18 and TRBJ1-1; 7 bases match TRBD1. There are 15 residues in the CDR3. Trimming took 4 bases from V and 4 from J; bases not matched to a gene: 9. Germline values: CDR1 KGHSH, CDR2 LQKENI. For the CDR3, the DNA is TGTGCCAGCTCACGGGCGACGCAGGGGGTCACTGAAGCTTTCTTT. Amino acids: CASSRATQGVTEAFF.